Listed here is a single T cell receptor (beta chain). The entry originates in a study of OX40 agonist ivuxolimab in advanced cancers. As for the study in general: It was ivuxolimab, an agonistic anti-OX40 (CD134) antibody, that patients were treated with. Prior anti-PD-1, anti-PD-L1 or anti-CTLA-4 therapy did not bar entry, and approximately 43% had some. Patients got intravenous ivuxolimab at 0.01 to 10 mg/kg every 2 weeks.

Germline V gene sequence: CDR1 SGDLS, CDR2 YYNGEE. V was clipped by 0 bases and J by 5 bases; unmatched bases: 11. The CDR3 totals 18 residues. Clones were read by immunoSEQ multiplex PCR, and TCRdb kept only the in-frame ones, dropping some. The sample consists of some 50,000 clones, roughly nine tenths of them appearing once. The source is an adult with an advanced solid tumor such as melanoma, head and neck, liver or kidney cancer. The sequencing used CD4+ or CD8+ T cells sorted from blood, collected in a trial of the OX40 agonist ivuxolimab. The chain couples TRBV9 to TRBJ2-5, with 12 positions matching TRBD2. The chain's CDR3 is CASSVGSASGGAGETQYF. DNA of the CDR3: TGTGCCAGCAGCGTAGGGAGCGCTAGCGGGGGGGCCGGGGAGACCCAGTACTTC.